The clone carrying this TCR beta chain was counted ten times or more. The antigen is unknown. Individual cDNA molecules received unique molecular identifiers. A single record per CDR3 protein comes from TCRdb applying MiXCR to the 5' RACE reads. Of tens of thousands of distinct CDR3 sequences listed, 5% to 5.5% are singletons. The entry originates in a study of early T cells in non-severe SARS-CoV-2 infection. At the level of the study: Bulk RNA from unsorted whole blood was sequenced; chains were unpaired.

Trimming took 6 bases from V and 9 from J, leaving 15 bases between them. This CDR3 is built from 14 residues. Study-wide points: Matching results from VDJdb favored anti-spike CD8 responses, leaving private and CD4 specificities undetected.

This sample comprised whole blood, obtained at baseline. This sequence was found in an adult who was a healthcare worker with PCR-confirmed SARS-CoV-2 infection or an uninfected control (not recorded which). The V and J genes are TRBV12-3 or TRBV12-4 and TRBJ1-6; D might be TRBD1 (6 bases). CDR3 sequence (DNA): TGTGCCAGCAGCCAGGGGACGTCAGCTTCACCCCTCCACTTT. Encoded protein: CASSQGTSASPLHF.